Shown below are 21 T cell receptor beta chains from a single sample sequenced in a study of T cell clones after liver transplantation. Repertoires were generated with immunoSEQ multiplex PCR, while TCRdb's copy carries only in-frame clones and drops some. The sample holds roughly 73,000 clones, about four fifths seen once. The sample here was CD4+ T cells from blood, taken before liver transplant. The receptors were sampled from a human donor who received a liver transplant.

The J gene is TRBJ2-7, the V gene TRBV11-3; the match to TRBD2 covers 8 bases. Trimming took 5 bases from V and 4 from J; bases not matched to a gene: 4. Germline CDR1 reads SGHNT; CDR2 reads YENEEA. The CDR3 runs 13 residues. As DNA, the CDR3 is TGTGCCAGCAGCACCATAGCGGGATACGAGCAGTACTTC. The encoded protein is CASSTIAGYEQYF.

The rearrangement links TRBV5-5 to TRBJ2-7; D gene unclear. V lost 4 bases and J lost 0, with 17 bases in between. Germline CDR1 and CDR2: SGHKS and YYEKEE (reference sequence). This CDR3 contains 16 residues. The DNA of the CDR3 is TGTGCCAGCAGCCTAAATGCACACCCACGCTCCTACGAGCAGTACTTC. Its translation is CASSLNAHPRSYEQYF.

This chain joins TRBV19 and TRBJ1-1; the D gene is possibly TRBD1 (5 bases). Germline values: CDR1 LNHDA, CDR2 SQIVND (reference sequence). There are 14 residues in the CDR3. Trimming stripped 4 bases from V and 6 bases from J, with 15 bases between. DNA for the CDR3: TGTGCCAGTAGTAGCTTTTCCGGGGCCCCTGAAGCTTTCTTT. It specifies CASSSFSGAPEAFF. The whole variable domain, filled in from reference TRBV19 and TRBJ1-1, reads DGGITQSPKYLFRKEGQNVTLSCEQNLNHDAMYWYRQDPGQGLRLIYYSQIVNDFQKGDIAEGYSVSREKKESFPLTVTSAQKNPTAFYLCASSSFSGAPEAFFGQGTRLTVV.

The chain links TRBV4-3 to TRBJ2-7, with 8 positions matching TRBD1. Trimming cost V 8 bases and J 5 bases; bases outside gene matches: 17. The CDR3 is made up of 16 amino acids. Germline-derived CDR1 and CDR2 are LGHNA and YSLEER. The DNA of the CDR3 is TGCGCCAGCTTAAAAATGGGCAGGGGGCGCGGCAACGAGCAGTACTTC. Encoded protein: CASLKMGRGRGNEQYF.

This sequence joins TRBV29-1 and TRBJ1-3, with 8 positions matching TRBD1. Germline CDR1 reads SQVTM; CDR2 reads ANQGSEA. The CDR3 has 15 amino acids. V shed 5 bases and J 1 base; nucleotides not matched to a gene: 7. This CDR3 reads CSVKTGVGSGNTIYF. Written as DNA, the CDR3 is TGCAGCGTTAAGACAGGGGTAGGATCTGGAAACACCATATATTTT.

This clone was detected only a few times. The chain has TRBV2 and TRBJ1-5, with D perhaps TRBD1 (5 bases). The CDR3 has 13 residues. V lost 4 bases, J lost 3 bases, and 7 bases lay in between. Per germline, CDR1 SNHLY and CDR2 FYNNEI. The CDR3 is CASSARDNQPQHF. The CDR3 region has the DNA TGTGCCAGCAGTGCCAGGGACAATCAGCCCCAGCATTTT. The full variable domain, completed using reference TRBV2 and TRBJ1-5, is EPEVTQTPSHQVTQMGQEVILRCVPISNHLYFYWYRQILGQKVEFLVSFYNNEISEKSEIFDDQFSVERPDGSNFTLKIRSTKLEDSAMYFCASSARDNQPQHFGDGTRLSIL.

This chain links TRBV29-1 with TRBJ1-2; a weak D match, TRBD1 (6 bases). The germline CDR1 and CDR2 sequences are SQVTM and ANQGSEA. V was trimmed by 4 bases and J by 6 bases, leaving 12 bases between them. The CDR3 is made up of 12 amino acids. The DNA for the CDR3 is TGCAGCGTTGTGTGGGGGGCCCATGGCTACACCTTC. It translates to CSVVWGAHGYTF.

This chain uses TRBV5-1 with TRBJ2-3; TRBD1 might be the D (5 bases). Germline loops: CDR1 SGHRS, CDR2 YFSETQ. V was shortened by 2 bases and J by 1 base, with 8 bases between the two germline ends. This CDR3 contains 14 residues. CDR3 in DNA: TGCGCCAGCAGCTTCCAGGGCGGCACAGATACGCAGTATTTT. As protein: CASSFQGGTDTQYF.

The V call is TRBV10-1, the J call TRBJ2-3; 14 bases fit TRBD2. With V trimmed by 4 bases and J by 9 bases, 15 bases remained unmatched. The CDR3 has 18 amino acids. Germline V gives CDR1 WNHNN, CDR2 SYGVQD (reference sequence). The chain's CDR3 is CASSGPGLAGAAEITQYF. CDR3 bases: TGCGCCAGCAGTGGTCCGGGACTAGCGGGAGCCGCCGAGATCACGCAGTATTTT.

In its sample, this clone was seen a few times. This CDR3 is CASSMTSGRTEQFF. The CDR3 bases are TGCGCCAGCAGCATGACTAGCGGGAGAACTGAGCAGTTCTTC. J is TRBJ2-1 and V is TRBV5-1; TRBD2 matches 12 bases. Trimming at V came to 4 bases and at J to 9 bases, leaving 5 bases not matched to a gene. This CDR3 is built from 14 residues. Germline CDR1 SGHRS, CDR2 YFSETQ.

This chain uses TRBV4-3 with TRBJ2-7, with 9 bases that match TRBD2. This CDR3 comprises 15 residues. CDR1 is LGHNA and CDR2 is YSLEER in the germline V gene. Trimming cost V 1 base and J 5 bases; bases outside gene matches: 6. The CDR3 nucleotides read TGCGCCAGCAGCCAAGTAGGTAGCGGGAGCCACGAGCAGTACTTC. Translation gives CASSQVGSGSHEQYF.

This clone was detected ten times or more. The junction differs from germline at one of its ends, possibly a read error. The gene calls are TRBV6-6 and TRBJ1-5, with D tentatively TRBD1 (6 bases). CDR3 size: 15 residues. Germline CDR1 MNHNY, CDR2 SVGAGI (reference sequence). The CDR3 protein is CASSKEGGANQAQHF. In DNA form, the CDR3 reads TGTGCCAGCAGTAAGGAGGGGGGGGCCAATCAGGCCCAGCATTTT.

The genes are TRBV2 and TRBJ1-2; D is perhaps TRBD1 (5 bases). This CDR3 is built from 13 residues. Germline V gene data show CDR1 as SNHLY and CDR2 as FYNNEI. V gave up 6 bases and J gave up 8 bases, with 16 bases separating them. Here the CDR3 DNA reads TGTGCCAGCAGATACGACAGTTCAACGGGCTACACCTTC. Translated: CASRYDSSTGYTF.

The genes are TRBV6-1 and TRBJ2-2; 7 bases are shared with TRBD2. The CDR3 is 12 amino acids. The V gene end was trimmed by 6 bases and the J gene end by 6 bases; junction bases not matched to a gene: 1. Germline V gene sequence: CDR1 MNHNS, CDR2 SASEGT. CDR3 protein: CASRRGAGELFF. As DNA, the CDR3 is TGTGCCAGCAGACGGGGGGCCGGGGAGCTGTTTTTT.

A single count supports this clone. The V call is TRBV25-1, the J call TRBJ2-5; D gene uncertain. The V gene lost 4 bases and the J gene lost 2 bases, with 11 bases spanning the gap. CDR1 and CDR2 from the germline V gene are MGHDK and SYGVNS. The CDR3 is 14 residues long. CDR3 sequence reads: CASSAPIRQETQYF. The CDR3 coding sequence is TGTGCCAGCAGTGCCCCTATCCGTCAAGAGACCCAGTACTTC.

In its sample, this clone was seen a few times. The J gene is TRBJ1-4, the V gene TRBV30; unclear D gene. CDR3 size: 12 residues. V lost 3 bases and J 8 bases, leaving 10 bases between the germline ends. Germline V lookup: CDR1 GTSNPN, CDR2 SVGIG (reference sequence). The CDR3 nucleotides read TGTGCCTGGAGAGCAAGGGCCGAAAAACTGTTTTTT. Residues: CAWRARAEKLFF.

V is TRBV6-4 and J is TRBJ2-5, with TRBD2 matching 11 bases. The V gene end was trimmed by 3 bases and the J gene end by 4 bases; junction bases not matched to a gene: 7. Germline loops: CDR1 MRHNA, CDR2 SNTAGT. The CDR3 runs 16 residues. The CDR3 spells CASSDEVAGGRETQYF. The CDR3 nucleotides read TGTGCCAGCAGTGATGAGGTAGCGGGAGGGCGAGAGACCCAGTACTTC.

The chain uses TRBV11-3 and TRBJ2-7; 8 bases fit TRBD1. Germline values: CDR1 SGHNT, CDR2 YENEEA. This CDR3 is 16 amino acids long. V lost 1 base and J lost 2; bases outside the gene matches: 7. DNA for the CDR3: TGTGCCAGCAGCTTAGGACAGGGGCGGGGCCCCTACGAGCAGTACTTC. It yields the protein CASSLGQGRGPYEQYF.

V usage is TRBV5-1 and J usage is TRBJ2-1; D is possibly TRBD1 (6 bases). V lost 0 bases and J lost 3, with 7 bases in between. Germline CDR1 is SGHRS and CDR2 is YFSETQ. The CDR3 covers 14 residues. CDR3 region: CASSLGQDYNEQFF. The CDR3 DNA is TGCGCCAGCAGCTTGGGACAGGACTACAATGAGCAGTTCTTC.

This rearrangement joins TRBV27 to TRBJ1-1; TRBD1 matches 10 bases. This CDR3 is 15 amino acids long. Germline trimming cut 7 bases from V and 0 bases from J; bases unmatched to any gene: 5. Germline V gene data show CDR1 as MNHEY and CDR2 as SMNVEV (reference sequence). CDR3 DNA sequence: TGTGCCAGCACGAGGACAGGGGGAATGAACACTGAAGCTTTCTTT. This translates into CASTRTGGMNTEAFF.

This chain joins TRBV27 and TRBJ2-7, with D maybe TRBD1 (5 bases). CDR1 is MNHEY, CDR2 SMNVEV, per germline (reference sequence). V dropped 6 bases and J dropped 4 bases, with 7 bases sitting between them. CDR3 length: 11 residues. CDR3 nucleotides: TGTGCCAGCAGGGGGCGGTACGAGCAGTACTTC. Translating it yields CASRGRYEQYF.